This T cell receptor beta chain was recorded in a study of blood T cell repertoires in COVID-19. Study-wide context: Nucleic acid was either cDNA or gDNA, and it came from T cells, B-cell-depleted T cells, or PBMCs.

Per the authors' pipeline: It was from reference gene primer amplification that nucleated cell counts were estimated. Using immunoSEQ multiplex PCR, the repertoire was profiled, and TCRdb retains in-frame clones only, with some absent. The D gene and trimming were derived from the DNA, and the V and J assignments and clone size from that table. The sample holds 350,000 or so clones; roughly 90% are singletons and the top ten take about 6.5%. The CDR3 consists of 14 residues. V shed 4 bases and J 2 bases; nucleotides not matched to a gene: 6. Germline V gene data show CDR1 as SGDLS and CDR2 as YYNGEE.

Input material: peripheral blood. The chain links TRBV9 to TRBJ2-7; 7 bases are shared with TRBD2. The receptor was isolated from a young man with active or convalescent COVID-19. The CDR3 coding sequence is TGTGCCAGCAGCTCATTTGGGGGGGCCTACGAGCAGTACTTC. Protein sequence: CASSSFGGAYEQYF.